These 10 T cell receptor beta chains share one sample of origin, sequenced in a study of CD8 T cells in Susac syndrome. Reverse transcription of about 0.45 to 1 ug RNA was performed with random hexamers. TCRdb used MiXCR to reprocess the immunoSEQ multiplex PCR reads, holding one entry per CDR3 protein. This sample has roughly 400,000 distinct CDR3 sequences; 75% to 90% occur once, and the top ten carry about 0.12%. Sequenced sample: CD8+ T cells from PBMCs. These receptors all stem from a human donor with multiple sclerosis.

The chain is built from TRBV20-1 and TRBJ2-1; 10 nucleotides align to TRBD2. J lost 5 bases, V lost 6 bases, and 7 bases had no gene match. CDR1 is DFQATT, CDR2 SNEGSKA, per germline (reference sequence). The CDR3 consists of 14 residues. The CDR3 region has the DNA TGCAGTGCCACCCTAGCGGGGGACCACAATGAGCAGTTCTTC. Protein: CSATLAGDHNEQFF.

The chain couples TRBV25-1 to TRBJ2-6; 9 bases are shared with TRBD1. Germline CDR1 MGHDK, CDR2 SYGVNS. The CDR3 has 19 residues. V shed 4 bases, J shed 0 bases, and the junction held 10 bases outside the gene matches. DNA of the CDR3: TGTGCCAGCAGTGGCTTCCGGGACAGGGTTGCCTCTGGGGCCAACGTCCTGACTTTC. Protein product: CASSGFRDRVASGANVLTF. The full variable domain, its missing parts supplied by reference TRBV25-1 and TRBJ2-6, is EADIYQTPRYLVIGTGKKITLECSQTMGHDKMYWYQQDPGMELHLIHYSYGVNSTEKGDLSSESTVSRIRTEHFPLTLESARPSHTSQYLCASSGFRDRVASGANVLTFGAGSRLTVL.

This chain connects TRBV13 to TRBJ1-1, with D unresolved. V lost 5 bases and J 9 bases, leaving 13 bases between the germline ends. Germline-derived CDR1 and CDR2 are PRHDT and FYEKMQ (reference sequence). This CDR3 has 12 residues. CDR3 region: CASSQSTFKAFF. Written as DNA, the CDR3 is TGTGCCAGCAGCCAGTCGACCTTTAAAGCTTTCTTT. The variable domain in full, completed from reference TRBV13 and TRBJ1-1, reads AAGVIQSPRHLIKEKRETATLKCYPIPRHDTVYWYQQGPGQDPQFLISFYEKMQSDKGSIPDRFSAQQFSDYHSELNMSSLELGDSALYFCASSQSTFKAFFGQGTRLTVV.

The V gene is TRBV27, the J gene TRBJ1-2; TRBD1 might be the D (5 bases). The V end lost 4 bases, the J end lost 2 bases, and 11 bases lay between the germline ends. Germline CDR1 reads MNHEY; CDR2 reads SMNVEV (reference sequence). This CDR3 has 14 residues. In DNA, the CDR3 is TGTGCCAGCAGTTCTGGGGGGGGGAACTATGGCTACACCTTC. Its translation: CASSSGGGNYGYTF.

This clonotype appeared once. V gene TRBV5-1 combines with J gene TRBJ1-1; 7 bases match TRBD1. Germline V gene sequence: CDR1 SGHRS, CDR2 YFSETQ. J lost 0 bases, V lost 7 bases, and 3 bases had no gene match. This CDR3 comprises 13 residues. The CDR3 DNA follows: TGCGCCAGCCAGACAGGGTTGAACACTGAAGCTTTCTTT. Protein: CASQTGLNTEAFF.

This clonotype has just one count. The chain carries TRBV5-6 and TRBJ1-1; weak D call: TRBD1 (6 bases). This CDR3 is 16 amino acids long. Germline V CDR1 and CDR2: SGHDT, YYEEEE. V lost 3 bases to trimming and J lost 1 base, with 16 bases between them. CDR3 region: CASSWNNRVANTEAFF. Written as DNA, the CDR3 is TGTGCCAGCAGCTGGAATAACAGGGTTGCGAACACTGAAGCTTTCTTT.

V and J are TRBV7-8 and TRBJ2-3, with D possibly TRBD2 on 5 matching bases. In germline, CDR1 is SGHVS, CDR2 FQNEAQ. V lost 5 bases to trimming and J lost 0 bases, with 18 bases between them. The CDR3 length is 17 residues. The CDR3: CASSPTPDFSSTDTQYF. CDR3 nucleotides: TGTGCCAGCAGCCCGACCCCGGACTTCTCTAGCACAGATACGCAGTATTTT.

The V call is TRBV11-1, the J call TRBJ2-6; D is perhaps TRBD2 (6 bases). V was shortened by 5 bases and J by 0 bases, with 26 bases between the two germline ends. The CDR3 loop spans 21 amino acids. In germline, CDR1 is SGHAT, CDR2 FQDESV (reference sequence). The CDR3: CASSPLGHGELASSGANVLTF. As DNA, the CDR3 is TGTGCCAGCAGCCCCCTAGGACACGGTGAACTAGCCTCCTCTGGGGCCAACGTCCTGACTTTC. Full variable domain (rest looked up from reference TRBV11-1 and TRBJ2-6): EAEVAQSPRYKITEKSQAVAFWCDPISGHATLYWYRQILGQGPELLVQFQDESVVDDSQLPKDRFSAERLKGVDSTLKIQPAELGDSAMYLCASSPLGHGELASSGANVLTFGAGSRLTVL.

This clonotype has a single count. The DNA of the CDR3 is TGTGCCAGCAGTGAGAAAAGGGGACGCATCTACGAGCAGTACTTC. This gives the protein CASSEKRGRIYEQYF. The rearrangement joins TRBV6-1 to TRBJ2-7; the D gene could be TRBD1 or TRBD2 (5 bases each). The CDR3 runs 15 residues. The V end lost 3 bases, the J end lost 3 bases, and 15 bases lay between the germline ends. CDR1 and CDR2 (germline): MNHNS, SASEGT.

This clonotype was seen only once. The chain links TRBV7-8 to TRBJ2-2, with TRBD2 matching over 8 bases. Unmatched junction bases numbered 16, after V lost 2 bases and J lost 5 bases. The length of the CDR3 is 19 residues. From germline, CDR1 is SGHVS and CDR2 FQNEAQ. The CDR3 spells CASSLFIGGLREGTGELFF. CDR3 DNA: TGTGCCAGCAGCTTATTCATCGGGGGGCTCCGGGAGGGAACCGGGGAGCTGTTTTTT.